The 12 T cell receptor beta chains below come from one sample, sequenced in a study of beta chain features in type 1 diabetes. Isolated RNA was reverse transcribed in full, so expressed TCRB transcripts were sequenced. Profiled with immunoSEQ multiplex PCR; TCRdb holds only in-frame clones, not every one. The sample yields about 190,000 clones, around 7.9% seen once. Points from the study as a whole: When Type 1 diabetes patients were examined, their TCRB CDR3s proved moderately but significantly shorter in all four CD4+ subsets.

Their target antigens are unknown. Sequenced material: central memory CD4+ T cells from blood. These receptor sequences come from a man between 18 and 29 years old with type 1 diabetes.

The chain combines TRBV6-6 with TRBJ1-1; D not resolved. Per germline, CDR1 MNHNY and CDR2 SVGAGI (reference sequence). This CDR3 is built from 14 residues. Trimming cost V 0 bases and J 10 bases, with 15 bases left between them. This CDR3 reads CASSYSEQALRAFF. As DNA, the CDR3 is TGTGCCAGCAGTTACTCAGAGCAGGCCCTGAGAGCTTTCTTT.

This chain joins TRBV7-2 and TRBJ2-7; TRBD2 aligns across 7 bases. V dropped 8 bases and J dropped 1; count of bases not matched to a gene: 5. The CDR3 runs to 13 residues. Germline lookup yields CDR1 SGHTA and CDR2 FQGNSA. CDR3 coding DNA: TGTGCCAGCGGAACACTAGCGTCCTACGAGCAGTACTTC. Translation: CASGTLASYEQYF.

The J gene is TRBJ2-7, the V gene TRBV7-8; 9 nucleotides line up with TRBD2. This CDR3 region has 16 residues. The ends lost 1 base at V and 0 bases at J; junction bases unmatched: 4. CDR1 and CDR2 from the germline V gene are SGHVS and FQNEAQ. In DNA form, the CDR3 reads TGTGCCAGCAGCTTAGGATCGACTAGCGGCTCCTACGAGCAGTACTTC. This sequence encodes CASSLGSTSGSYEQYF.

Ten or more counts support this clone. This CDR3 reads CSVGGSDEQFF. The CDR3 nucleotides are TGCAGCGTTGGAGGGAGCGATGAGCAGTTCTTC. The chain is built from TRBV29-1 and TRBJ2-1; TRBD2 is a possible D gene (5 bases). The CDR3 is 11 amino acids. Germline-derived CDR1 and CDR2 are SQVTM and ANQGSEA. V was clipped by 4 bases and J by 8 bases, with 9 bases between them.

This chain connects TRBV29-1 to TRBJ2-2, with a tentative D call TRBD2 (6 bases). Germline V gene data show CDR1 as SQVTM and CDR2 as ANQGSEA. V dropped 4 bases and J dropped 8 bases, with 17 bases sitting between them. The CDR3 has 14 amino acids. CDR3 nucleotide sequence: TGCAGCGTTGGGGAGGTGGGAGAGGCTGGGGAGCTGTTTTTT. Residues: CSVGEVGEAGELFF.

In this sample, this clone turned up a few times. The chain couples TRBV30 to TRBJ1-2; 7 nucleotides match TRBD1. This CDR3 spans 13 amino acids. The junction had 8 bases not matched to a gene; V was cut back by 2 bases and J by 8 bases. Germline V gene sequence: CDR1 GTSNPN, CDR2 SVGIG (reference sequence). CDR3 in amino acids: CAWSTTTGMGYTF. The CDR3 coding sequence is TGTGCCTGGAGTACTACGACAGGGATGGGCTACACCTTC.

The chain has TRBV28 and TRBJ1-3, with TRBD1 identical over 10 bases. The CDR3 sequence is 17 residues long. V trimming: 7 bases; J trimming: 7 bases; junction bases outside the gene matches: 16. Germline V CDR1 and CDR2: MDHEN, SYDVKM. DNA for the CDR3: TGTGCCAGCACTCCTCAAGTATCGGGACAGGGGTGGAACACCATATATTTT. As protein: CASTPQVSGQGWNTIYF.

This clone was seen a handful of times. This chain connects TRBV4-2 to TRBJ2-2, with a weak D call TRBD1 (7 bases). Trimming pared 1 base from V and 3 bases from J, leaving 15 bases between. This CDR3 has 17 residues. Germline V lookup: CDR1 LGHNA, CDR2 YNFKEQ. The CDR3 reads CASSQGGGGKDTGELFF. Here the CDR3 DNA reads TGTGCCAGCAGCCAAGGTGGAGGGGGCAAAGACACCGGGGAGCTGTTTTTT.

The DNA of the CDR3 is TGTGCCAGCAGCCCCGGGACTCTCCTAGGGGCTAGCGGGAGTTTCTCCTACGAGCAGTACTTC. Translation gives CASSPGTLLGASGSFSYEQYF. This chain connects TRBV28 to TRBJ2-7; 10 nucleotides align to TRBD2. This CDR3 has 21 residues. V was clipped by 6 bases and J by 0 bases; unmatched bases: 23. Germline V gives CDR1 MDHEN, CDR2 SYDVKM.

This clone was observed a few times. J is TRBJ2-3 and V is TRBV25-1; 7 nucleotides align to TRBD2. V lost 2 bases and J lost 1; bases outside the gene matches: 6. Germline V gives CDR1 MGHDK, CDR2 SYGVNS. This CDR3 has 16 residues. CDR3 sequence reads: CASSEGASGRTDTQYF. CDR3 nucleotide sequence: TGTGCCAGCAGTGAAGGAGCTAGCGGCCGCACAGATACGCAGTATTTT. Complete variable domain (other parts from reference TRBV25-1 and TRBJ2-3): EADIYQTPRYLVIGTGKKITLECSQTMGHDKMYWYQQDPGMELHLIHYSYGVNSTEKGDLSSESTVSRIRTEHFPLTLESARPSHTSQYLCASSEGASGRTDTQYFGPGTRLTVL.

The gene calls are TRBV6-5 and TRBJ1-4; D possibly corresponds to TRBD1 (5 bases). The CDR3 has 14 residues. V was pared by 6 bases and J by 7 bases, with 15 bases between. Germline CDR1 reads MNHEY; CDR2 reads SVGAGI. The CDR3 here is CASSGTGTGEKLFF. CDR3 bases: TGTGCCAGCAGCGGCACGGGGACTGGTGAAAAACTGTTTTTT.

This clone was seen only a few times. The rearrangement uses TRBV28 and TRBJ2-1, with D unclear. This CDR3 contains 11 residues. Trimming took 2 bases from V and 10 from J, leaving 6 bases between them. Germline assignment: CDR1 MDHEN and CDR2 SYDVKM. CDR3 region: CASSLAREQFF. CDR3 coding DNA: TGTGCCAGCAGTTTAGCTAGAGAGCAGTTCTTC.